This TCR beta chain was obtained from a study of OX40 agonist ivuxolimab in advanced cancers. General study points: There were also nonresponders showing low normalized T-cell clonal expansion.

Some clones are missing from TCRdb's copy, which holds only in-frame ones; the method was immunoSEQ multiplex PCR. The sample contains roughly 93,000 clones, around 90% of which appear only once. Unmatched junction bases numbered 6, after V lost 4 bases and J lost 4 bases. Germline loops: CDR1 SGHRS, CDR2 YFSETQ. The CDR3 is 15 amino acids. Notes on this clone: As yet, its antigen is unknown.

The TCR sequence derives from an adult with an advanced solid tumor such as melanoma, head and neck, liver or kidney cancer. The rearrangement joins TRBV5-1 to TRBJ2-1; 9 bases align to TRBD1. This specimen consisted of CD4+ or CD8+ T cells sorted from blood, obtained in a trial of the OX40 agonist ivuxolimab. Written as DNA, the CDR3 is TGCGCCAGCAGCAACGCGGGGACAGGGTACAATGAGCAGTTCTTC. Its translation: CASSNAGTGYNEQFF.